Below are 29 T cell receptor beta chains sequenced from a single sample in a study of cytomegalovirus exposure and HLA in healthy donors. Primers: 60 Vbeta forward and 13 Jbeta reverse. Clones were sequenced by immunoSEQ multiplex PCR, and TCRdb holds only the in-frame ones, with some missing. The data contain around 150,000 clones, roughly 79% of them singletons. The sample was PBMCs. These receptors were taken from a woman in her 40s in good health and CMV-seronegative.

There are a few counts of this clone. The V call is TRBV18, the J call TRBJ1-2, with 8 bases fitting TRBD1. This CDR3 comprises 15 residues. CDR1 is KGHSH and CDR2 is LQKENI in the germline V gene. Trimming removed 6 bases from V and 4 bases from J; junction bases left unmatched: 10. Here the CDR3 DNA reads TGTGCCAGCTCGCCGCGACAGGGGCCCCCCTATGGCTACACCTTC. This encodes CASSPRQGPPYGYTF.

V and J are TRBV5-4 and TRBJ2-5, with 10 bases that match TRBD1. The J segment lost 5 bases and the V segment lost 4 bases, leaving 5 bases of the junction unmatched. Germline V gene sequence: CDR1 SGHNT, CDR2 YYREEE (reference sequence). This CDR3 is 14 amino acids long. CDR3 nucleotides: TGTGCCAGCAGCCCGACAGGGGGCGGGGAGACCCAGTACTTC. It codes for CASSPTGGGETQYF.

This sequence joins TRBV28 and TRBJ2-7; 7 nucleotides align to TRBD2. CDR3 length: 17 residues. The germline gives CDR1 MDHEN, CDR2 SYDVKM. Trimming removed 5 bases from V and 5 bases from J; junction bases left unmatched: 18. CDR3 loop: CASSGAITSALRNEQYF. The CDR3 DNA reads as TGTGCCAGCAGTGGCGCTATCACTAGCGCACTCAGGAACGAGCAGTACTTC.

In its sample, this clone was seen a few times. This sequence joins TRBV4-1 and TRBJ2-5, with 8 bases that match TRBD2. CDR1 and CDR2 (germline): MGHRA, YSYEKL. The CDR3 is made up of 16 amino acids. Losses at the gene ends were 0 bases for V and 5 bases for J; bases not matched to a gene: 8. The CDR3 DNA reads as TGCGCCAGCAGCCAAGATCTATCGGGGGGGGAGGAGACCCAGTACTTC. This encodes CASSQDLSGGEETQYF.

The J gene is TRBJ1-3, the V gene TRBV6-6; TRBD1 is a possible D gene (6 bases). Germline V gives CDR1 MNHNY, CDR2 SVGAGI (reference sequence). CDR3 length: 15 residues. Between the trimmed V and J ends, which lost 8 bases and 0 bases, there was a span of 14 bases. CDR3 protein: CASRGGSPSGNTIYF. The CDR3 nucleotides are TGTGCCAGCCGGGGGGGCAGTCCCTCTGGAAACACCATATATTTT.

This sequence joins TRBV6-5 and TRBJ1-1; D unclear. The CDR3 totals 15 residues. The germline V and J ends were trimmed by 0 bases and 0 bases, with 8 bases remaining between them. Germline values: CDR1 MNHEY, CDR2 SVGAGI. As DNA, the CDR3 is TGTGCCAGCAGTTACTCTCCAGGATTGAACACTGAAGCTTTCTTT. This sequence encodes CASSYSPGLNTEAFF.

This clone was observed a few times. The chain recombines TRBV5-6 with TRBJ2-1; 8 bases align to TRBD2. The CDR3 covers 13 residues. V lost 4 bases and J lost 6; bases outside the gene matches: 3. The V gene's germline CDR1 is SGHDT and CDR2 YYEEEE. CDR3 sequence reads: CASSLGTSNEQFF. Written as DNA, the CDR3 is TGTGCCAGCAGCCTCGGGACTAGCAATGAGCAGTTCTTC.

This clone was found a few times. The junction departs from germline at one end; a sequencing error may be responsible. The V gene is TRBV5-1, the J gene TRBJ2-1, with 8 bases identical to TRBD1. Germline CDR1 and CDR2: SGHRS and YFSETQ. The CDR3 extends over 14 amino acids. DNA of the CDR3: TGCGCCAGCAGCTGGGGGACAGGCCTAACGTTAACGATCTTC. Translation: CASSWGTGLTLTIF.

This clone appeared a few times. CDR3 DNA: TGTGCCAGCAGCCCCGGACACCCCCGTGGGGAGACCCAGTACTTC. It translates to CASSPGHPRGETQYF. The chain carries TRBV5-6 and TRBJ2-5; D perhaps matches TRBD1 (5 bases). The V and J ends lost 4 bases and 5 bases respectively, with 18 bases between them. Germline V gene sequence: CDR1 SGHDT, CDR2 YYEEEE. There are 15 residues in the CDR3.

V is TRBV11-2 and J is TRBJ2-7; 11 bases line up with TRBD2. Germline trimming cut 5 bases from V and 1 base from J; bases unmatched to any gene: 4. Germline lookup yields CDR1 SGHAT and CDR2 FQNNGV. This CDR3 region has 15 residues. Written as DNA, the CDR3 is TGTGCCAGCAGCCGTAGCGGGGGGGCATCCTACGAGCAGTACTTC. It translates to CASSRSGGASYEQYF.

J is TRBJ1-4 and V is TRBV6-1; 9 bases line up with TRBD1. The CDR3 sequence is 15 residues long. With 4 bases clipped from V and 5 bases from J, the junction kept 5 bases outside the gene matches. Germline V gene lookup returns CDR1 MNHNS and CDR2 SASEGT. CDR3 loop: CASSVTGGRNEKLFF. In DNA, the CDR3 is TGTGCCAGCAGTGTAACAGGGGGCCGGAATGAAAAACTGTTTTTT.

The J gene is TRBJ1-3, the V gene TRBV14; 10 bases align to TRBD1. The J segment lost 9 bases and the V segment lost 4 bases, leaving 9 bases of the junction unmatched. The germline V gene has CDR1 SGHDN and CDR2 FVKESK. The CDR3 is made up of 15 amino acids. The CDR3 DNA reads TGTGCCAGCAGCCTCGCTCCGGGACAGGGGACCACCATATATTTT. Amino acids: CASSLAPGQGTTIYF.

This clone has just a few counts. The DNA for the CDR3 is TGCGCCAGCAGCCAAGAGTCCTACTCCTACAATGAGCAGTTCTTC. Its protein is CASSQESYSYNEQFF. The rearrangement uses TRBV4-1 and TRBJ2-1, with D unresolved. Germline V CDR1 and CDR2: MGHRA, YSYEKL. The V end was cut by 0 bases, the J end by 0 bases, with 6 bases between. The CDR3 has 15 residues.

The genes are TRBV7-2 and TRBJ2-3, with D unresolved. The CDR3 is 15 amino acids. The V end lost 2 bases, the J end lost 0 bases, and 9 bases lay between the germline ends. Germline assignment: CDR1 SGHTA and CDR2 FQGNSA. CDR3 loop: CASSLTATSTDTQYF. The CDR3 region has the DNA TGTGCCAGCAGCTTAACGGCGACTAGCACAGATACGCAGTATTTT. The full variable domain, in which reference TRBV7-2 and TRBJ2-3 provide the parts outside the CDR3, is GAGVSQSPSNKVTEKGKDVELRCDPISGHTALYWYRQSLGQGLEFLIYFQGNSAPDKSGLPSDRFSAERTGGSVSTLTIQRTQQEDSAVYLCASSLTATSTDTQYFGPGTRLTVL.

The chain employs TRBV5-1 and TRBJ2-5; the match to TRBD1 covers 9 bases. The J call may be faulty, since TRBJ2-7 better matches the DNA end. This CDR3 comprises 13 residues. Germline V gives CDR1 SGHRS, CDR2 YFSETQ. CDR3 sequence: CASSGTGPYEQYF. CDR3 DNA: TGCGCCAGCAGCGGGACAGGGCCCTACGAGCAGTACTTC.

This clone was recorded a few times. The V gene is TRBV5-1, the J gene TRBJ1-3; TRBD1 matches at 7 bases. The CDR3 has 15 residues. Trimming cost V 0 bases and J 2 bases; bases outside gene matches: 2. Germline V gene sequence: CDR1 SGHRS, CDR2 YFSETQ. This chain's CDR3 is CASSLEGQTGNTIYF. CDR3 DNA: TGCGCCAGCAGCTTGGAGGGACAGACTGGAAACACCATATATTTT.

The gene calls are TRBV6-5 and TRBJ2-7, with 9 bases lining up with TRBD1. The CDR3 is made up of 16 amino acids. Germline V gene lookup returns CDR1 MNHEY and CDR2 SVGAGI. The ends lost 0 bases at V and 1 base at J; junction bases unmatched: 4. The CDR3, as DNA: TGTGCCAGCAGTTACTCCAAGACAGGGGGGTCCTACGAGCAGTACTTC. Residues: CASSYSKTGGSYEQYF.

The rearrangement links TRBV13 to TRBJ1-3, with D uncertain. This CDR3 contains 15 residues. Germline CDR1 is PRHDT and CDR2 is FYEKMQ (reference sequence). V dropped 8 bases and J dropped 0 bases, with 14 bases sitting between them. The CDR3 reads CASRYLGSSGNTIYF. The DNA for the CDR3 is TGTGCCAGCCGCTATTTAGGGAGCTCTGGAAACACCATATATTTT.

The chain couples TRBV28 to TRBJ1-6; D is possibly TRBD1 (6 bases). Germline V lookup: CDR1 MDHEN, CDR2 SYDVKM. V lost 11 bases and J lost 10, with 15 bases in between. This CDR3 comprises 12 residues. The CDR3 DNA follows: TGTGCCGGCCAGGGGTTTGGGTCACCCCTCCACTTT. Translation gives CAGQGFGSPLHF.

The gene calls are TRBV5-1 and TRBJ2-2; D might be TRBD2 (5 bases). Per germline, CDR1 SGHRS and CDR2 YFSETQ. With 1 base removed from V and 1 base from J, the gap between germline ends came to 8 bases. The CDR3 is 15 residues long. The CDR3 loop reads CASSLIEGNTGELFF. Here the CDR3 DNA reads TGCGCCAGCAGCTTGATAGAGGGGAACACCGGGGAGCTGTTTTTT.

The chain employs TRBV9 and TRBJ2-5; 7 bases line up with TRBD1. Germline assignment: CDR1 SGDLS and CDR2 YYNGEE. J lost 5 bases, V lost 0 bases, and 16 bases had no gene match. The CDR3 extends over 18 amino acids. In DNA form, the CDR3 reads TGTGCCAGCAGCGTAGGCTCTACAGGGGATATTGCCAGGGAGACCCAGTACTTC. Protein sequence: CASSVGSTGDIARETQYF.

In its sample, this clone is medium-sized. The chain combines TRBV13 with TRBJ2-7, with a possible D match to TRBD2 (5 bases). CDR1 and CDR2 (germline): PRHDT, FYEKMQ (reference sequence). Trimming cost V 4 bases and J 2 bases, with 12 bases left between them. The CDR3 covers 14 residues. The CDR3 coding sequence is TGTGCCAGCAGCTCTCGGACTGTTACCTACGAGCAGTACTTC. Protein sequence: CASSSRTVTYEQYF.

The chain recombines TRBV6-6 with TRBJ2-5; 9 nucleotides align to TRBD2. Germline V CDR1 and CDR2: MNHNY, SVGAGI (reference sequence). The CDR3 spans 15 residues. With V trimmed by 6 bases and J by 4 bases, 9 bases remained unmatched. The CDR3 here is CASRKGSGGIETQYF. In DNA form, the CDR3 reads TGTGCCAGCAGGAAGGGAAGCGGGGGGATAGAGACCCAGTACTTC.

This clone has more than one count but fewer than ten. The chain couples TRBV19 to TRBJ1-2; the match to TRBD1 covers 11 bases. Germline lookup yields CDR1 LNHDA and CDR2 SQIVND (reference sequence). The CDR3 covers 13 residues. Trimming cost V 6 bases and J 7 bases; bases outside gene matches: 4. In DNA, the CDR3 is TGTGCCAGTAGCCGGGGACAGGGGGTTGGCTACACCTTC. This translates into CASSRGQGVGYTF.

A remark on this clone: Other DNA sequences in this sample translate to the same CDR3. The gene calls are TRBV6-5 and TRBJ1-1; no reliable D call. There are 14 residues in the CDR3. Germline CDR1 and CDR2: MNHEY and SVGAGI. Trimming removed 5 bases from V and 8 bases from J, with 18 bases in between. The CDR3 sequence is CASSLVGKRGEAFF. CDR3 bases: TGTGCCAGCAGTCTCGTCGGGAAACGTGGGGAAGCTTTCTTT.

The V and J genes are TRBV27 and TRBJ2-7; 8 nucleotides align to TRBD2. There are 14 residues in the CDR3. Germline V lookup: CDR1 MNHEY, CDR2 SMNVEV (reference sequence). V lost 5 bases and J lost 3; bases outside the gene matches: 6. CDR3 loop: CASSRLAGFYEQYF. The CDR3 bases are TGTGCCAGCAGTAGGCTAGCGGGCTTCTACGAGCAGTACTTC.

The chain joins TRBV19 to TRBJ1-3; 7 nucleotides line up with TRBD1. The length of the CDR3 is 15 residues. Germline CDR1 is LNHDA and CDR2 is SQIVND (reference sequence). V was clipped by 3 bases and J by 7 bases; unmatched bases: 9. The CDR3 is CASSIGRGLTNTIYF. DNA of the CDR3: TGTGCCAGTAGTATCGGCAGGGGGTTGACGAACACCATATATTTT.

The gene calls are TRBV5-6 and TRBJ1-1; D perhaps matches TRBD1 (5 bases). The CDR3 runs 11 residues. V dropped 6 bases and J dropped 7 bases, with 10 bases sitting between them. Germline CDR1 SGHDT, CDR2 YYEEEE. This CDR3 reads CASKGQFEAFF. In DNA form, the CDR3 reads TGTGCCAGCAAGGGGCAGTTTGAAGCTTTCTTT.

This rearrangement joins TRBV18 to TRBJ1-3; D call uncertain. Trimming left V 2 bases short and J 0 bases short, with 17 bases between. The germline CDR1 and CDR2 sequences are KGHSH and LQKENI. The CDR3 contains 18 residues. The CDR3 sequence is CASSPFGGITFSGNTIYF. The CDR3 DNA sequence: TGTGCCAGCTCACCATTTGGCGGGATTACTTTCTCTGGAAACACCATATATTTT. The full variable domain, its missing parts supplied by reference TRBV18 and TRBJ1-3, is NAGVMQNPRHLVRRRGQEARLRCSPMKGHSHVYWYRQLPEEGLKFMVYLQKENIIDESGMPKERFSAEFPKEGPSILRIQQVVRGDSAAYFCASSPFGGITFSGNTIYFGEGSWLTVV.